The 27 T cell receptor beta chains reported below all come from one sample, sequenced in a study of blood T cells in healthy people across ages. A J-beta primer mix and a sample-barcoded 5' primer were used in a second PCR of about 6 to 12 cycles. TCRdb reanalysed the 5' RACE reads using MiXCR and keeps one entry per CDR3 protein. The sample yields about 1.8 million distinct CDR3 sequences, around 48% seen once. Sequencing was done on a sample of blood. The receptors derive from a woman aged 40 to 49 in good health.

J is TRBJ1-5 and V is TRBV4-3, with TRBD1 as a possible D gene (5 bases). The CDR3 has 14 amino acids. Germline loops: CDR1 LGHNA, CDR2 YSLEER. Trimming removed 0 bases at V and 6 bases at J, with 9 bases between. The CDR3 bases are TGCGCCAGCAGCCAAGATGCAGGGATTCAGCCCCAGCATTTT. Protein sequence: CASSQDAGIQPQHF.

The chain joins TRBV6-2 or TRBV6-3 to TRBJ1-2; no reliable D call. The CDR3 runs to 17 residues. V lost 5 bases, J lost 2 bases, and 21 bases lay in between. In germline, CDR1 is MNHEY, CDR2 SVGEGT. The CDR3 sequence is CASSTIGWEAINYGYTF. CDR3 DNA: TGTGCCAGCAGTACTATAGGTTGGGAAGCGATCAACTATGGCTACACCTTC.

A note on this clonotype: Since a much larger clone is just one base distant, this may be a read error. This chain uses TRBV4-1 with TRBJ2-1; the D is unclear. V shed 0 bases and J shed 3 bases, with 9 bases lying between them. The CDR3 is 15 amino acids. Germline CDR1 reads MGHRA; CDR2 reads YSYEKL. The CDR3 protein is CASSQEVQIYNEQFF. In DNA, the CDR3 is TGCGCCAGCAGCCAAGAGGTACAGATCTACAATGAGCAGTTCTTC.

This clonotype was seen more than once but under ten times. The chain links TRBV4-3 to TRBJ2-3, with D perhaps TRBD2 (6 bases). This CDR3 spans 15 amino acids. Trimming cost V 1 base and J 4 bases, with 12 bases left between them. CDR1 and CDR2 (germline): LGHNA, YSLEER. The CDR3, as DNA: TGCGCCAGCAGCCAAGGGGGGGAACGGGCAGATACGCAGTATTTT. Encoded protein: CASSQGGERADTQYF.

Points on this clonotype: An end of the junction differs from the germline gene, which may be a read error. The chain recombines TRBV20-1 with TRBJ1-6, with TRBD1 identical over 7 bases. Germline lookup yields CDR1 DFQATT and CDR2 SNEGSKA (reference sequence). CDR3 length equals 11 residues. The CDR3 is CSPDRVGPPHF. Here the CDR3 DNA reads TGCAGTCCCGACAGGGTTGGACCCCCCCACTTT.

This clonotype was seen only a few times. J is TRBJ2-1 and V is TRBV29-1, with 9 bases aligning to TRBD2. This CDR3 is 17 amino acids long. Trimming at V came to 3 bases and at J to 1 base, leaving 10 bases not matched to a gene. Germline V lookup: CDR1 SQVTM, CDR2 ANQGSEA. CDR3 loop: CSVEGVAGARSYNEQFF. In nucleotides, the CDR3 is TGCAGCGTTGAGGGGGTAGCGGGGGCCCGTTCCTACAATGAGCAGTTCTTC.

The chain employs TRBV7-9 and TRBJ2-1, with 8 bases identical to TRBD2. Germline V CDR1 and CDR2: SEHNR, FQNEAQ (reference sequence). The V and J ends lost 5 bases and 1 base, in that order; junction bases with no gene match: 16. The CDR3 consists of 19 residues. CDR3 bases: TGTGCCAGCAGCCCCCCCCGATCCGGGGGGGCCTTGTCCTACAATGAGCAGTTCTTC. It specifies CASSPPRSGGALSYNEQFF.

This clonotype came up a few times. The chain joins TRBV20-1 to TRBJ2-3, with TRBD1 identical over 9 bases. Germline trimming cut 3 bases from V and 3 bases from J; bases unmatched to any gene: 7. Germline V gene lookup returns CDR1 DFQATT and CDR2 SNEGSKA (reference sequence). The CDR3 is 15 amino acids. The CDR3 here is CSASNNRGRTDTQYF. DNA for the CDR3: TGCAGTGCTAGCAACAACAGGGGGCGAACAGATACGCAGTATTTT.

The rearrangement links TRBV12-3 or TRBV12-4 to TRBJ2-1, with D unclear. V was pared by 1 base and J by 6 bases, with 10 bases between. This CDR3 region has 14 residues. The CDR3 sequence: CASSLGYWGNEQFF. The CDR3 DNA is TGTGCCAGCAGTTTAGGGTACTGGGGCAATGAGCAGTTCTTC.

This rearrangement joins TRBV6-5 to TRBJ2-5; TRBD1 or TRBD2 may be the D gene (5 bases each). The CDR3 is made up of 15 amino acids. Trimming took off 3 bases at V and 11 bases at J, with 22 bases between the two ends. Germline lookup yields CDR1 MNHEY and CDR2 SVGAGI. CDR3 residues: CASSYFLGAFNEQYF. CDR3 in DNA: TGTGCCAGCAGTTATTTTCTCGGGGCGTTCAATGAGCAGTACTTC.

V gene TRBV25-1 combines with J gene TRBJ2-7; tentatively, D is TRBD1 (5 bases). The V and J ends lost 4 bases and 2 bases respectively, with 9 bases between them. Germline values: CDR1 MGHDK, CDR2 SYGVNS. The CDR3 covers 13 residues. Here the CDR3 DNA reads TGTGCCAGCAGTGGGCTGGGGCCCTACGAGCAGTACTTC. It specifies CASSGLGPYEQYF.

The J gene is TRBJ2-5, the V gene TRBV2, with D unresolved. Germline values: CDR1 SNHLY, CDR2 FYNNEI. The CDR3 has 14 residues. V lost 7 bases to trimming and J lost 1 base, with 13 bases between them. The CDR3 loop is CASKREPSQETQYF. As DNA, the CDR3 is TGTGCCAGCAAAAGAGAGCCCAGCCAAGAGACCCAGTACTTC.

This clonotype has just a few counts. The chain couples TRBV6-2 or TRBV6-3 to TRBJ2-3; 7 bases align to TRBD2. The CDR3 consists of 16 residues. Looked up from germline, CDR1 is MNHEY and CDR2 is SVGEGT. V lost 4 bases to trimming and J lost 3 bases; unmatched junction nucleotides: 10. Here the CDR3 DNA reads TGTGCCAGCAGTTCGAGCAGGAGGGAGGGAACAGATACGCAGTATTTT. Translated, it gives CASSSSRREGTDTQYF.

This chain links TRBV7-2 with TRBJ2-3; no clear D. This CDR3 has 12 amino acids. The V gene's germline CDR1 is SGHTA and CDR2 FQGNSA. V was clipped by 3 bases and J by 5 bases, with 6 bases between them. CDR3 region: CASSFRLDTQYF. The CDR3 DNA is TGTGCCAGCAGCTTTCGGTTAGATACGCAGTATTTT.

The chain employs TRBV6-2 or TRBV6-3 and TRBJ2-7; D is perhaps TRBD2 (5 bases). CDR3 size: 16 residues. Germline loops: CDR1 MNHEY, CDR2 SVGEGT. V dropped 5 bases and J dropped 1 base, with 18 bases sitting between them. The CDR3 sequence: CASSPLLGAESYEQYF. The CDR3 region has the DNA TGTGCCAGCAGTCCCCTTTTAGGAGCGGAATCCTACGAGCAGTACTTC.

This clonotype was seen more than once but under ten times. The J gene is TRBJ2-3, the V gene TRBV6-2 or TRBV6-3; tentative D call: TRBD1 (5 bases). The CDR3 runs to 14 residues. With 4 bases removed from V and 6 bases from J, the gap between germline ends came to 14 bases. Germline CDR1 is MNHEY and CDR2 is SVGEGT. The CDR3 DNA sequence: TGTGCCAGCAGTTGGGCAGGGATTCCGGATACGCAGTATTTT. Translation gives CASSWAGIPDTQYF.

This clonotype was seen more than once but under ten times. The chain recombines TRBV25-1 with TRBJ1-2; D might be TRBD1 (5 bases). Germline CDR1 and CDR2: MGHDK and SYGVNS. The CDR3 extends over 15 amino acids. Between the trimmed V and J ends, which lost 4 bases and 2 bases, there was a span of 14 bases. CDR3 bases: TGTGCCAGCAGTGTCGGGACGCCGGGGAACTATGGCTACACCTTC. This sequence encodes CASSVGTPGNYGYTF.

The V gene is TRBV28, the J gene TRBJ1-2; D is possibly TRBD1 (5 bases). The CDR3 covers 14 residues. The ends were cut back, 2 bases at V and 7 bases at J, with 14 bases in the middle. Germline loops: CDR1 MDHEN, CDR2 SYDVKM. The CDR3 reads CASSLGLREGGYTF. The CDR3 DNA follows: TGTGCCAGCAGTTTAGGCCTCAGGGAGGGTGGCTACACCTTC.

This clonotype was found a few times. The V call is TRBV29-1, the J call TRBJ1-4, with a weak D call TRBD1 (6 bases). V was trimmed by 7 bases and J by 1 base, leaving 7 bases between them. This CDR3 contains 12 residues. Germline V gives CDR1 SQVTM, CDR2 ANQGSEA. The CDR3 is CSARGTNEKLFF. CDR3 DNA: TGCAGCGCCAGGGGAACTAATGAAAAACTGTTTTTT. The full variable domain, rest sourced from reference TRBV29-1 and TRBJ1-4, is SAVISQKPSRDICQRGTSLTIQCQVDSQVTMMFWYRQQPGQSLTLIATANQGSEATYESGFVIDKFPISRPNLTFSTLTVSNMSPEDSSIYLCSARGTNEKLFFGSGTQLSVL.

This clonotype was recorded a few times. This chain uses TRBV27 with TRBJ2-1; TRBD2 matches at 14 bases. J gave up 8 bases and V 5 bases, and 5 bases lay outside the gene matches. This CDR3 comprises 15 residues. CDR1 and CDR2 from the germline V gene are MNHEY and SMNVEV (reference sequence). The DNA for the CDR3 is TGTGCCAGCAGTGCGACTAGCGGGGGGGCCCATGAGCAGTTCTTC. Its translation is CASSATSGGAHEQFF.

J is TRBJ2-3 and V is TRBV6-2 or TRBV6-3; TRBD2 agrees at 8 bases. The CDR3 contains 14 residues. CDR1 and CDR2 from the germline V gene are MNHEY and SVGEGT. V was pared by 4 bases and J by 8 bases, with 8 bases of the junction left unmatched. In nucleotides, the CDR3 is TGTGCCAGCAGTTTTAGCGGGGTTCAGCGTACGCAGTATTTT. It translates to CASSFSGVQRTQYF.

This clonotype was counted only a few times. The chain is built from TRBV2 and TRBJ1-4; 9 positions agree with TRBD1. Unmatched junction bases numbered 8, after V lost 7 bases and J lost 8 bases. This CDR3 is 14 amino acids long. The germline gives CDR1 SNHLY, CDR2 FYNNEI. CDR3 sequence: CASNHGTGNEKLFF. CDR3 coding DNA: TGTGCCAGCAACCACGGGACAGGGAACGAAAAACTGTTTTTT.

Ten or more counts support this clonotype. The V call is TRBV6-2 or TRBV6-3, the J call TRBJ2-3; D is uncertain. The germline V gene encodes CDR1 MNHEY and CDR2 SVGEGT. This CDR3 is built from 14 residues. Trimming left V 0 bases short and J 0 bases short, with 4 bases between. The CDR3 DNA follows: TGTGCCAGCAGTTACTCGACTAGCACAGATACGCAGTATTTT. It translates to CASSYSTSTDTQYF.

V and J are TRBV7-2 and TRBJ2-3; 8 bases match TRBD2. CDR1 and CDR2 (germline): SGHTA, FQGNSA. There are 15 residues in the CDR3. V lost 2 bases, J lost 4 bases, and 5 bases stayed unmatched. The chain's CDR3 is CASSLLAGNSDTQYF. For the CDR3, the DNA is TGTGCCAGCAGCTTATTAGCGGGGAATTCAGATACGCAGTATTTT.

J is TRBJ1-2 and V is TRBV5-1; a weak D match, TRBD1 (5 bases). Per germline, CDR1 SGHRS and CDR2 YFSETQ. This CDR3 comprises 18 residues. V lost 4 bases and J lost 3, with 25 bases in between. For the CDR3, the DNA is TGCGCCAGCAGCCGAGGGGTTGTTAGGGCCGGCTTTGACTATGGCTACACCTTC. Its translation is CASSRGVVRAGFDYGYTF.

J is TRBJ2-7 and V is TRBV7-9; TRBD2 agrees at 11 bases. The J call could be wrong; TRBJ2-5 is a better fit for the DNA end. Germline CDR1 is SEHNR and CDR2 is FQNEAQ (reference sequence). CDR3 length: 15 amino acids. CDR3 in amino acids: CASSSSGTSGETQYF. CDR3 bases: TGTGCCAGCAGTTCCTCGGGGACTAGCGGAGAGACCCAGTACTTC.

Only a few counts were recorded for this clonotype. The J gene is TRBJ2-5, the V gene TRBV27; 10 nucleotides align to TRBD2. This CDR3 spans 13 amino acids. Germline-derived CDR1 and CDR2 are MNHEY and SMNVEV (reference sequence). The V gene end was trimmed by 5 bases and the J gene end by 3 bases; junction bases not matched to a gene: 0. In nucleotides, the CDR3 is TGTGCCAGCAGTGGACTAGCGGAAGAGACCCAGTACTTC. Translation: CASSGLAEETQYF.